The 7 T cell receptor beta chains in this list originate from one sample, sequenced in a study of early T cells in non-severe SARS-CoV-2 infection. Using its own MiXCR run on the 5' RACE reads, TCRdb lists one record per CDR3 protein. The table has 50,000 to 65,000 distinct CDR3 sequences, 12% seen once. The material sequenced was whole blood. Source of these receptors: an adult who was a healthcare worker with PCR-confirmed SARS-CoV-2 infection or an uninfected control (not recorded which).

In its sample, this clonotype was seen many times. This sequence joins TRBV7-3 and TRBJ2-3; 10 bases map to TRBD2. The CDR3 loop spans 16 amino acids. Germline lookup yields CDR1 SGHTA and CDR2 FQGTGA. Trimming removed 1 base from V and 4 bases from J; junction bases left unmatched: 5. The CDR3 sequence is CASSLRGLAGADTQYF. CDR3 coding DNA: TGTGCCAGCAGCTTAAGAGGGCTAGCGGGGGCAGATACGCAGTATTTT.

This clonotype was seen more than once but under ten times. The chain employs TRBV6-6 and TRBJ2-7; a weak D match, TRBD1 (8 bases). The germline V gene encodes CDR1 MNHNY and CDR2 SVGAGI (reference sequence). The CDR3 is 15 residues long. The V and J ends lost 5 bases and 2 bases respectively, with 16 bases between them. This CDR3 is CASSPTGGVTYEQYF. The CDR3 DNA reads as TGTGCCAGCAGTCCAACAGGGGGGGTAACCTACGAGCAGTACTTC.

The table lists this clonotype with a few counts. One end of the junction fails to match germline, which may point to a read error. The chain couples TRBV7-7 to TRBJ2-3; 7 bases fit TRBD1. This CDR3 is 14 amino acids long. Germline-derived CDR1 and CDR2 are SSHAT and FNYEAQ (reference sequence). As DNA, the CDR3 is TGTGCTAGCAGCACCGACAGGGTAGGAGATACGCAGTATTTT. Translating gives CASSTDRVGDTQYF.

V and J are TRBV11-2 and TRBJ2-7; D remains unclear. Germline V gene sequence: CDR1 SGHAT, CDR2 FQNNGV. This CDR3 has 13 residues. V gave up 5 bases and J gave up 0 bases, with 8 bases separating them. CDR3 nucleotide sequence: TGTGCCAGCAGCGAAGGATTCTCCTACGAGCAGTACTTC. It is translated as CASSEGFSYEQYF.

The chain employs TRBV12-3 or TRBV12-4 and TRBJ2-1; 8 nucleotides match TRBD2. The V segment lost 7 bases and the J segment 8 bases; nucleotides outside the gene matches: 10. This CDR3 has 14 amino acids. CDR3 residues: CASILGGAVDEQFF. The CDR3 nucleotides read TGTGCCAGCATCCTCGGGGGGGCCGTGGATGAGCAGTTCTTC.

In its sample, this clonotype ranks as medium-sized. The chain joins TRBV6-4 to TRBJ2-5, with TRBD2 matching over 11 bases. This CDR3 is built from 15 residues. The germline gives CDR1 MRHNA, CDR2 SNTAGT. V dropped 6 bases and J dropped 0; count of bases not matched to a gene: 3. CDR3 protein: CASSLTSGDQETQYF. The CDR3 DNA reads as TGTGCCAGCAGCCTGACTAGCGGGGACCAAGAGACCCAGTACTTC.

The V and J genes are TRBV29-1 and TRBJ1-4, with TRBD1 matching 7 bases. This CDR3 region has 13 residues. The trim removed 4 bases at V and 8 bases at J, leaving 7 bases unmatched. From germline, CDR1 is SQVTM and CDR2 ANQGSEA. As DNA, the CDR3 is TGCAGCGTTGTTAAGGGGGCGGACGAAAAACTGTTTTTT. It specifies CSVVKGADEKLFF.